What follows describes a single TCR beta chain. Its antigen is not known. The protocol was immunoSEQ multiplex PCR, while the TCRdb copy is restricted to in-frame clones and leaves out a portion. The sample comprises approximately 1.5 million clones, roughly 98.5% of which are singletons, and roughly 0.35% rests with the top ten. This CDR3 comprises 14 residues. Deletions cut 5 bases from V and 2 bases from J, with 11 bases between. From germline, CDR1 is SGHKS and CDR2 YYEKEE (reference sequence). The entry originates in a study of shared clonotypes between healthy human individuals. Study details: Each donor's CD8 memory used one plate, CD8 naive two, each CD4 subset three.

Study-level points and caveats: There were few donors, and this limited the genetic and exposure-history diversity represented.

This chain uses TRBV5-5 with TRBJ2-1, with D perhaps matching TRBD1 (5 bases). Material: naive CD4+ T cells sorted from blood. Subset meaning: CD45RA+ positively selected. The receptor comes from a man aged 25-45 years in good health. The CDR3 sequence: CASSRGQAYNEQFF. The CDR3 DNA reads TGTGCCAGCAGTCGCGGACAAGCCTACAATGAGCAGTTCTTC. Looking up the rest from reference TRBV5-5 and TRBJ2-1 gives the full variable domain: DAGVTQSPTHLIKTRGQQVTLRCSPISGHKSVSWYQQVLGQGPQFIFQYYEKEERGRGNFPDRFSARQFPNYSSELNVNALLLGDSALYLCASSRGQAYNEQFFGPGTRLTVL.